These T cell receptor beta chains were read from a single sample in a study of T-cell memory formation after mild COVID-19. TCRdb reprocessed the 5' RACE reads via MiXCR and lists one record per CDR3 protein. Among 530,000 or so distinct CDR3 sequences listed, 15% to 20% were seen once. Specimen: PBMCs or a T cell subset sorted from them (not recorded which). These receptor sequences come from an adult woman who had mild COVID-19 (a few samples of this study predate the infection). Cell type and time point are not known. The conserved cysteine and the conserved F or W are not part of the CDR3 here. The order of the fields is CDR3 protein, J gene, V gene.

CDR3 protein: ASSLLAGGPHEQF
J gene: TRBJ2-1
V gene: TRBV4-1

CDR3 protein: SARQGEYQAF
J gene: TRBJ1-1
V gene: TRBV20-1

CDR3 protein: SARVPGVNEQY
J gene: TRBJ2-7
V gene: TRBV20-1

CDR3 protein: ATGQATDTQY
J gene: TRBJ2-3
V gene: TRBV24-1

CDR3 protein: ASSFISGGVSETQY
J gene: TRBJ2-5
V gene: TRBV5-1

CDR3 protein: SASPLMTGGVSGANVLT
J gene: TRBJ2-6
V gene: TRBV20-1

CDR3 protein: ASSPPLGGGTDTQY
J gene: TRBJ2-3
V gene: TRBV18

CDR3 protein: ASSSPGDLAGSTDTQY
J gene: TRBJ2-3
V gene: TRBV13

CDR3 protein: ATSDPSAQETQY
J gene: TRBJ2-5
V gene: TRBV24-1

CDR3 protein: ASSDPTSVSTDTQY
J gene: TRBJ2-3
V gene: TRBV2

CDR3 protein: ASSFSGAYEQY
J gene: TRBJ2-7
V gene: TRBV12-3/TRBV12-4

CDR3 protein: ASSHQGAWDEKLF
J gene: TRBJ1-4
V gene: TRBV4-1

CDR3 protein: ASSYTGPPEAF
J gene: TRBJ1-1
V gene: TRBV5-1

CDR3 protein: ASSPDRGGEKLF
J gene: TRBJ1-4
V gene: TRBV7-2

CDR3 protein: ASSSVAGARNEQF
J gene: TRBJ2-1
V gene: TRBV7-2

CDR3 protein: ASSYSWPSRDEQY
J gene: TRBJ2-7
V gene: TRBV6-5

CDR3 protein: ASSPLGSGGAGYNEQF
J gene: TRBJ2-1
V gene: TRBV4-1

CDR3 protein: ASSLPDTQY
J gene: TRBJ2-3
V gene: TRBV28

CDR3 protein: ASSSLGPLAGDNEQF
J gene: TRBJ2-1
V gene: TRBV7-9

CDR3 protein: ASSLTRQAADTQY
J gene: TRBJ2-3
V gene: TRBV7-2

CDR3 protein: ASSSGLLYNSPLH
J gene: TRBJ1-6
V gene: TRBV19

CDR3 protein: ATSDKYTSGNYYEQY
J gene: TRBJ2-7
V gene: TRBV24-1

CDR3 protein: ASSLLGQIPENEQF
J gene: TRBJ2-1
V gene: TRBV6-2/TRBV6-3

CDR3 protein: AWRESGANTDTQY
J gene: TRBJ2-3
V gene: TRBV30

CDR3 protein: ASKMRDSNTEAF
J gene: TRBJ1-1
V gene: TRBV3-1

CDR3 protein: ASRETGTGGKETQY
J gene: TRBJ2-5
V gene: TRBV7-9

CDR3 protein: SARMPLEQF
J gene: TRBJ2-1
V gene: TRBV20-1

CDR3 protein: ASSTDTNNQPQH
J gene: TRBJ1-5
V gene: TRBV7-9

CDR3 protein: AISPDRGHAYEQY
J gene: TRBJ2-7
V gene: TRBV7-2

CDR3 protein: SVGVTSGGATGELF
J gene: TRBJ2-2
V gene: TRBV29-1

CDR3 protein: ASSQSGTSGSRYNEQF
J gene: TRBJ2-1
V gene: TRBV7-9

CDR3 protein: ASSPNIEGNEQF
J gene: TRBJ2-1
V gene: TRBV18

CDR3 protein: ASSVGDFYEQY
J gene: TRBJ2-7
V gene: TRBV19

CDR3 protein: ATESGTGGSDGYT
J gene: TRBJ1-2
V gene: TRBV24-1

CDR3 protein: ASSINRDNEKLF
J gene: TRBJ1-4
V gene: TRBV13

CDR3 protein: ASSPSYEKLF
J gene: TRBJ1-4
V gene: TRBV12-3/TRBV12-4

CDR3 protein: SAPSPRDPQGLRGYT
J gene: TRBJ1-2
V gene: TRBV20-1

CDR3 protein: ASSPTGGSGNTIY
J gene: TRBJ1-3
V gene: TRBV12-3/TRBV12-4

CDR3 protein: ASSVGGWQPQH
J gene: TRBJ1-5
V gene: TRBV9

CDR3 protein: ASLAGEETQY
J gene: TRBJ2-5
V gene: TRBV2

CDR3 protein: ASSLFAGGNYGYT
J gene: TRBJ1-2
V gene: TRBV5-5

CDR3 protein: ASSRTKNREETQY
J gene: TRBJ2-5
V gene: TRBV7-3

CDR3 protein: ASSPGYTDTQY
J gene: TRBJ2-3
V gene: TRBV7-9

CDR3 protein: ASSTSRLAGANVLT
J gene: TRBJ2-6
V gene: TRBV19

CDR3 protein: ASSGGTPPGELF
J gene: TRBJ2-2
V gene: TRBV5-4

CDR3 protein: ASSLSPLAVTTDTQY
J gene: TRBJ2-3
V gene: TRBV5-1

CDR3 protein: ASRGLSGVNEQF
J gene: TRBJ2-1
V gene: TRBV12-3/TRBV12-4

CDR3 protein: ASSYSRLARTEAF
J gene: TRBJ1-1
V gene: TRBV6-5

CDR3 protein: ASSQRDYGYT
J gene: TRBJ1-2
V gene: TRBV4-1

CDR3 protein: ASKAGRYNSPLH
J gene: TRBJ1-6
V gene: TRBV6-1

CDR3 protein: ASSFAGNEQF
J gene: TRBJ2-1
V gene: TRBV12-3/TRBV12-4

CDR3 protein: SASPSGRNEQY
J gene: TRBJ2-7
V gene: TRBV20-1

CDR3 protein: SVDQPDSYEQY
J gene: TRBJ2-7
V gene: TRBV29-1

CDR3 protein: AWSGSTVQQF
J gene: TRBJ2-1
V gene: TRBV30

CDR3 protein: ASSQGGGVYNEQF
J gene: TRBJ2-1
V gene: TRBV4-3

CDR3 protein: ASSTPDRHQNSPLH
J gene: TRBJ1-6
V gene: TRBV6-6

CDR3 protein: ASSSDRANYEQY
J gene: TRBJ2-7
V gene: TRBV7-9